Following are 28 T cell receptor beta chains from one sample sequenced in a study of blood T cell repertoires in COVID-19. Repertoires were generated with immunoSEQ multiplex PCR, while TCRdb's copy carries only in-frame clones and drops some. The table lists roughly 140,000 clones, 65% to 90% of them singletons. Material: peripheral blood. The receptors were sampled from a woman between 45 and 65 years old with acute or convalescent COVID-19.

The chain uses TRBV9 and TRBJ2-2, with D possibly being TRBD2 (5 bases). Germline V gene sequence: CDR1 SGDLS, CDR2 YYNGEE. Trimming pared 3 bases from V and 1 base from J, leaving 10 bases between. This CDR3 is built from 15 residues. DNA for the CDR3: TGTGCCAGCAGCGCGATCGGGAAGAACACCGGGGAGCTGTTTTTT. Translation: CASSAIGKNTGELFF.

This chain links TRBV5-1 with TRBJ2-1; 9 bases align to TRBD2. The CDR3 is 16 residues long. Germline V CDR1 and CDR2: SGHRS, YFSETQ. V lost 0 bases to trimming and J lost 2 bases; unmatched junction nucleotides: 3. CDR3 in amino acids: CASSLASGTPYNEQFF. The CDR3 DNA follows: TGCGCCAGCAGCTTGGCTAGCGGGACCCCCTACAATGAGCAGTTCTTC.

The chain is built from TRBV10-3 and TRBJ2-2; D gene unclear. Per germline, CDR1 ENHRY and CDR2 SYGVKD. V lost 3 bases to trimming and J lost 4 bases, with 9 bases between them. CDR3 size: 14 residues. The CDR3 is CAISEAMSTGELFF. The CDR3 DNA reads as TGTGCCATCAGTGAAGCGATGAGCACCGGGGAGCTGTTTTTT.

The chain uses TRBV12-3 or TRBV12-4 and TRBJ2-3; D not certain. Deletions cut 5 bases from V and 5 bases from J, with 8 bases between. This CDR3 comprises 12 residues. CDR3 coding DNA: TGTGCCAGCAGTCGACCGGGAGATACGCAGTATTTT. It specifies CASSRPGDTQYF.

The J gene is TRBJ1-1, the V gene TRBV6-5; possible D gene TRBD1, 5 bases. V was clipped by 4 bases and J by 2 bases, with 17 bases between them. Germline V gene sequence: CDR1 MNHEY, CDR2 SVGAGI. CDR3 length: 16 residues. CDR3 sequence (DNA): TGTGCCAGCAGTTCCAGGGTTCTCCTATTTAACACTGAAGCTTTCTTT. Amino acids: CASSSRVLLFNTEAFF.

This chain joins TRBV7-9 and TRBJ1-4; D perhaps matches TRBD1 (6 bases). The CDR3 length is 15 residues. Germline CDR1 SEHNR, CDR2 FQNEAQ (reference sequence). Between the trimmed V and J ends, which lost 2 bases and 8 bases, there was a span of 15 bases. Written as DNA, the CDR3 is TGTGCCAGCAGCTTACTCAGGGGTCGAGTCGAAAAACTGTTTTTT. Protein: CASSLLRGRVEKLFF.

The chain couples TRBV5-1 to TRBJ2-2, with 8 bases identical to TRBD1. J was trimmed by 0 bases and V by 7 bases; bases with no gene match: 5. This CDR3 is built from 15 residues. The germline V gene encodes CDR1 SGHRS and CDR2 YFSETQ. CDR3 region: CASARDRSNTGELFF. The CDR3 DNA reads as TGCGCCAGCGCCCGGGACAGGTCGAACACCGGGGAGCTGTTTTTT.

This chain joins TRBV11-1 and TRBJ1-6, with 7 bases lining up with TRBD1. The CDR3 sequence is 15 residues long. Germline V CDR1 and CDR2: SGHAT, FQDESV (reference sequence). Trimming at V came to 2 bases and at J to 7 bases, leaving 5 bases not matched to a gene. This CDR3 is CASSLMAGGNSPLHF. CDR3 DNA: TGTGCCAGCAGCTTAATGGCAGGGGGAAATTCACCCCTCCACTTT.

This chain links TRBV15 with TRBJ2-5; 7 bases fit TRBD2. Germline V lookup: CDR1 LNHNV, CDR2 YYDKDF (reference sequence). The CDR3 contains 15 residues. After removal of 0 bases from V and 3 bases from J, the junction contained 4 bases not matched to a gene. The CDR3 nucleotides are TGTGCCACCAGCAGAGATGGGACTAACGAAGAGACCCAGTACTTC. Protein: CATSRDGTNEETQYF.

This sequence joins TRBV27 and TRBJ1-5; D uncertain. Germline V gene sequence: CDR1 MNHEY, CDR2 SMNVEV (reference sequence). V was clipped by 5 bases and J by 4 bases, with 9 bases between them. The CDR3 runs to 13 residues. CDR3 sequence: CASSLERNQPQHF. The CDR3 coding sequence is TGTGCCAGCAGTCTAGAAAGGAATCAGCCCCAGCATTTT.

The chain's CDR3 is CASSLDGYQPQHF. The DNA of the CDR3 is TGTGCCAGCAGCTTAGACGGGTACCAGCCCCAGCATTTT. V is TRBV7-9 and J is TRBJ1-5; D gene unclear. V was pared by 1 base and J by 7 bases, with 8 bases between. The CDR3 consists of 13 residues. Germline CDR1 reads SEHNR; CDR2 reads FQNEAQ (reference sequence). The variable domain in full, with the rest retrieved from reference TRBV7-9 and TRBJ1-5, is DTGVSQNPRHKITKRGQNVTFRCDPISEHNRLYWYRQTLGQGPEFLTYFQNEAQLEKSRLLSDRFSAERPKGSFSTLEIQRTEQGDSAMYLCASSLDGYQPQHFGDGTRLSIL.

The rearrangement links TRBV28 to TRBJ2-7; 8 bases agree with TRBD2. V was clipped by 3 bases and J by 6 bases; unmatched bases: 7. This CDR3 spans 14 amino acids. The V gene's germline CDR1 is MDHEN and CDR2 SYDVKM. For the CDR3, the DNA is TGTGCCAGCAGTTTCGCAGCGGGAGCAGGCGAGCAGTACTTC. Encoded protein: CASSFAAGAGEQYF.

The V call is TRBV2, the J call TRBJ2-5; 7 bases map to TRBD1. Germline V lookup: CDR1 SNHLY, CDR2 FYNNEI. This CDR3 contains 13 residues. V lost 6 bases and J lost 0; bases outside the gene matches: 1. The CDR3 loop reads CASRQGYQETQYF. The CDR3 DNA is TGTGCCAGCAGACAGGGGTACCAAGAGACCCAGTACTTC.

The gene calls are TRBV28 and TRBJ1-5; 7 nucleotides line up with TRBD1. CDR3 length equals 14 residues. V gave up 7 bases and J gave up 4 bases; unmatched junction bases: 7. CDR1 is MDHEN and CDR2 is SYDVKM in the germline V gene. The CDR3 is CASTYTGANQPQHF. The CDR3 region has the DNA TGTGCCAGCACCTACACAGGGGCGAATCAGCCCCAGCATTTT.

In its sample, this clone was seen a few times. The chain employs TRBV18 and TRBJ1-1; D gene uncertain. Trimming stripped 4 bases from V and 3 bases from J, with 12 bases between. The CDR3 extends over 14 amino acids. Germline CDR1 is KGHSH and CDR2 is LQKENI. The CDR3 spells CASSQNPGDTEAFF. As DNA, the CDR3 is TGTGCCAGCTCACAGAACCCGGGTGACACTGAAGCTTTCTTT.

J is TRBJ2-7 and V is TRBV5-1; D might be TRBD2 (6 bases). Looked up from germline, CDR1 is SGHRS and CDR2 is YFSETQ. Trimming pared 1 base from V and 2 bases from J, leaving 10 bases between. This CDR3 is built from 14 residues. CDR3 loop: CASSLNSGAYEQYF. CDR3 coding DNA: TGCGCCAGCAGCTTGAACTCGGGGGCCTACGAGCAGTACTTC.

This clone was recorded only once. V usage is TRBV7-2 and J usage is TRBJ2-7; 7 bases are shared with TRBD2. V trimming: 3 bases; J trimming: 4 bases; junction bases outside the gene matches: 6. Germline V gene sequence: CDR1 SGHTA, CDR2 FQGNSA. This CDR3 has 14 amino acids. The chain's CDR3 is CASSLGEGNYEQYF. CDR3 DNA: TGTGCCAGCAGCTTGGGGGAGGGGAATTACGAGCAGTACTTC.

This clone has a handful of counts. This chain joins TRBV7-9 and TRBJ1-1; TRBD1 is a possible D gene (5 bases). V lost 2 bases to trimming and J lost 5 bases, with 12 bases between them. The CDR3 length is 14 residues. The germline V gene encodes CDR1 SEHNR and CDR2 FQNEAQ (reference sequence). The CDR3 nucleotides are TGTGCCAGCAGCTTAATGGGGGGAGATACTGAAGCTTTCTTT. It is translated as CASSLMGGDTEAFF.

This clone was counted only a few times. The chain uses TRBV7-2 and TRBJ2-7; 14 bases fit TRBD2. The length of the CDR3 is 16 residues. Germline V lookup: CDR1 SGHTA, CDR2 FQGNSA. After removal of 5 bases from V and 6 bases from J, the junction contained 9 bases not matched to a gene. The CDR3 here is CASSLYGLAGGLEQYF. CDR3 DNA sequence: TGTGCCAGCAGCCTATACGGACTAGCGGGGGGTCTCGAGCAGTACTTC.

This clone was seen a single time. The J gene is TRBJ2-5, the V gene TRBV3-1 (or the pseudogene TRBV3-2), with D perhaps TRBD1 (6 bases). The CDR3 runs to 14 residues. Deletions cut 0 bases from V and 6 bases from J, with 11 bases between. From germline, CDR1 is LGHDT and CDR2 YNNKEL (reference sequence). Written as DNA, the CDR3 is TGTGCCAGCAGCCAAGATATGGGGGCGAAGACCCAGTACTTC. It specifies CASSQDMGAKTQYF.

The CDR3 DNA sequence: TGTGCCAGCTCACCTGGGACAGGGGGCACCAACGAGCAGTACTTC. It encodes CASSPGTGGTNEQYF. The rearrangement links TRBV18 to TRBJ2-7, with 12 bases identical to TRBD1. The trim removed 3 bases at V and 5 bases at J, leaving 5 bases unmatched. The CDR3 extends over 15 amino acids. Germline loops: CDR1 KGHSH, CDR2 LQKENI.

Only a few counts were recorded for this clone. The rearrangement links TRBV7-9 to TRBJ2-2, with no clear D. This CDR3 has 13 amino acids. V lost 7 bases to trimming and J lost 1 base, with 7 bases between them. Germline V gene lookup returns CDR1 SEHNR and CDR2 FQNEAQ (reference sequence). CDR3 DNA: TGTGCCAGCACCCCCGGGAACACCGGGGAGCTGTTTTTT. Protein product: CASTPGNTGELFF.

V is TRBV5-5 and J is TRBJ2-5; TRBD1 might be the D (6 bases). The CDR3 spans 15 residues. Germline CDR1 SGHKS, CDR2 YYEKEE (reference sequence). Trimming took 0 bases from V and 5 from J, leaving 14 bases between them. CDR3 sequence reads: CASSLEGTQGETQYF. For the CDR3, the DNA is TGTGCCAGCAGCTTGGAGGGGACCCAGGGGGAGACCCAGTACTTC.

V usage is TRBV3-1 (or the pseudogene TRBV3-2) and J usage is TRBJ2-7; the D gene is possibly TRBD2 (7 bases). The V gene lost 7 bases and the J gene lost 5 bases, with 15 bases spanning the gap. Germline CDR1 is LGHDT and CDR2 is YNNKEL (reference sequence). This CDR3 spans 13 amino acids. The CDR3 region is CASTLRGAHEQYF. The CDR3 DNA follows: TGTGCCAGCACATTACGGGGGGCCCACGAGCAGTACTTC.

V is TRBV6-7 and J is TRBJ2-7; 12 bases are shared with TRBD2. TRBV6-7 falls under the ORF class, with uncertain function. Losses at the gene ends were 4 bases for V and 4 bases for J; bases not matched to a gene: 5. This CDR3 region has 15 residues. DNA of the CDR3: TGTGCCAGCAGTTCCGGACTAGCGGGACGGTACGAGCAGTACTTC. Amino acids: CASSSGLAGRYEQYF.

This sequence joins TRBV4-1 and TRBJ1-4, with no clear D. Germline V CDR1 and CDR2: MGHRA, YSYEKL. V gave up 4 bases and J gave up 8 bases, with 20 bases separating them. CDR3 length: 16 amino acids. In nucleotides, the CDR3 is TGCGCCAGCAGCCCCAGTCAGTGGGGAGCTCAGGAAAAACTGTTTTTT. This encodes CASSPSQWGAQEKLFF.

This chain joins TRBV16 and TRBJ1-5, with 7 nucleotides matching TRBD1. J lost 10 bases, V lost 2 bases, and 8 bases had no gene match. CDR3 length: 14 amino acids. The V gene's germline CDR1 is KGHSY and CDR2 FQNENV. CDR3 residues: CASSQSAQGTPQHF. CDR3 in DNA: TGTGCCAGCAGCCAAAGCGCACAGGGGACTCCCCAGCATTTT. Based on the CDR3 plus reference TRBV16 and TRBJ1-5, the full variable domain is GEEVAQTPKHLVRGEGQKAKLYCAPIKGHSYVFWYQQVLKNEFKFLISFQNENVFDETGMPKERFSAKCLPNSPCSLEIQATKLEDSAVYFCASSQSAQGTPQHFGDGTRLSIL.

This rearrangement joins TRBV11-3 to TRBJ2-5; 8 bases map to TRBD2. From germline, CDR1 is SGHNT and CDR2 YENEEA. The CDR3 totals 17 residues. The V and J ends lost 1 base and 2 bases, in that order; junction bases with no gene match: 9. The chain's CDR3 is CASSLVSAGGEQETQYF. The CDR3 bases are TGTGCCAGCAGCTTAGTCTCCGCGGGGGGAGAGCAAGAGACCCAGTACTTC. The full variable domain, its missing parts supplied by reference TRBV11-3 and TRBJ2-5, is EAGVVQSPRYKIIEKKQPVAFWCNPISGHNTLYWYLQNLGQGPELLIRYENEEAVDDSQLPKDRFSAERLKGVDSTLKIQPAELGDSAVYLCASSLVSAGGEQETQYFGPGTRLLVL.